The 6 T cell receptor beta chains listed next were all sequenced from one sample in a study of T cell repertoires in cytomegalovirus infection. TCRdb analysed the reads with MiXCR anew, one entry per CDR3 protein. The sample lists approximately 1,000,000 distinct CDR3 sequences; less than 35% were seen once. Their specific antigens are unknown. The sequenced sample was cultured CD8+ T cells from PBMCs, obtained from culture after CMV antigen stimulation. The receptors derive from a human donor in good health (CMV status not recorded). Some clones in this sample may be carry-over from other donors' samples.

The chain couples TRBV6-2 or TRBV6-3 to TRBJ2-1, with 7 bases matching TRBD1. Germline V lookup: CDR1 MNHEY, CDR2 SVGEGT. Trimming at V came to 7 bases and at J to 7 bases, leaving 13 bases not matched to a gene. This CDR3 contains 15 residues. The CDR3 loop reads CASNLGGTLRNEQFF. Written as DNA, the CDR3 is TGTGCCAGCAACCTAGGGGGCACCCTACGTAATGAGCAGTTCTTC.

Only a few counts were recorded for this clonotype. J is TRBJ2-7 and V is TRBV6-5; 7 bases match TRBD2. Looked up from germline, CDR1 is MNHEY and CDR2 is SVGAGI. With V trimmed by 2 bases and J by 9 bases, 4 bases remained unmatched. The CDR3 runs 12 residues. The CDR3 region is CASSYGGGMQYF. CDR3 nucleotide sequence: TGTGCCAGCAGTTACGGGGGGGGGATGCAGTACTTC.

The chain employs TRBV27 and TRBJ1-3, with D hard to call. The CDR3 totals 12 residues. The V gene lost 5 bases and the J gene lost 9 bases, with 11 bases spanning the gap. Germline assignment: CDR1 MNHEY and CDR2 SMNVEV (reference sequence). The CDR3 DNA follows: TGTGCCAGCAGTCCTCCCGGAGGCACCATATATTTT. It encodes CASSPPGGTIYF.

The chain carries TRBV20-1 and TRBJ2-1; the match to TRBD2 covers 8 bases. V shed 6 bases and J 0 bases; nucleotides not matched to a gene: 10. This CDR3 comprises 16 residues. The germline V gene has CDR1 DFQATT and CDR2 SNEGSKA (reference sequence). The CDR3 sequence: CSAVAAGGPSYNEQFF. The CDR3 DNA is TGCAGTGCGGTCGCGGCGGGGGGTCCCTCCTACAATGAGCAGTTCTTC.

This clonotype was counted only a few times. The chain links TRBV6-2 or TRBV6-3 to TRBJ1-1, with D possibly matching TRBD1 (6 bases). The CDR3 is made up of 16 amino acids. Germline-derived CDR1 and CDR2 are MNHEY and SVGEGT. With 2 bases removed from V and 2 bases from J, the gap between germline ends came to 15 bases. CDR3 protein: CASSYASLRGNTEAFF. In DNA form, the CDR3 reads TGTGCCAGCAGTTACGCCTCTCTCAGGGGCAACACTGAAGCTTTCTTT.

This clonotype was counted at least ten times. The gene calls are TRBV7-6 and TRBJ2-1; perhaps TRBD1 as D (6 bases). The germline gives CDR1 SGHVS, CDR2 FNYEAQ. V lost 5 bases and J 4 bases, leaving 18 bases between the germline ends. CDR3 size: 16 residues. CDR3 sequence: CASSRTDSGVYNEQFF. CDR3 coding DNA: TGTGCCAGCAGCCGCACAGACTCAGGGGTTTACAATGAGCAGTTCTTC.